These 2 T cell receptor beta chains were all obtained from the same sample, sequenced in a study of blood T cell repertoires in COVID-19. The assay was immunoSEQ multiplex PCR, and TCRdb's table has in-frame clones only and misses some. The table records some 150,000 clones, around 80% of them present only once. What was sequenced was peripheral blood. The receptors here all came from a woman aged 45 to 65 with acute or convalescent COVID-19.

The chain recombines TRBV4-2 with TRBJ1-2; 10 positions agree with TRBD1. The length of the CDR3 is 18 residues. Germline V gives CDR1 LGHNA, CDR2 YNFKEQ. The junction had 12 bases not matched to a gene; V was cut back by 1 base and J by 4 bases. The CDR3 is CASSQADRGHPTRYGYTF. DNA of the CDR3: TGTGCCAGCAGCCAAGCTGACAGGGGGCACCCTACCCGCTATGGCTACACCTTC.

The gene calls are TRBV10-2 and TRBJ1-5; TRBD1 is a possible D gene (5 bases). CDR1 is WSHSY and CDR2 is SAAADI in the germline V gene. V lost 4 bases and J lost 3, with 7 bases in between. The CDR3 spans 13 residues. The CDR3 DNA sequence: TGCGCCAGCAGTGGACAGTTCAATCAGCCCCAGCATTTT. Amino acid sequence: CASSGQFNQPQHF.